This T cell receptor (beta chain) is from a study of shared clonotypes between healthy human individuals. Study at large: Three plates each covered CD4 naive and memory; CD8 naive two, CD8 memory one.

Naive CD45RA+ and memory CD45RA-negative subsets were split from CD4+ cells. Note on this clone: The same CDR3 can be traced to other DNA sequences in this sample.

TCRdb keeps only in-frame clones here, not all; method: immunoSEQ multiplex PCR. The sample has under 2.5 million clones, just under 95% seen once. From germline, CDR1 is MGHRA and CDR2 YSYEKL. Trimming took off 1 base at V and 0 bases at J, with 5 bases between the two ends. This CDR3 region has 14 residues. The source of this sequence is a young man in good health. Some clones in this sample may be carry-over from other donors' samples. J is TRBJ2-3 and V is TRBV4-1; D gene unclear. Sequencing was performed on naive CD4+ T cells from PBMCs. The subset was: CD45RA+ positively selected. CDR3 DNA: TGCGCCAGCAGCCAAGTAACTAGCACAGATACGCAGTATTTT. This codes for CASSQVTSTDTQYF.